Below are 24 T cell receptor beta chains sequenced from a single sample in a study of blood T cell repertoires in COVID-19. Measured with immunoSEQ multiplex PCR; TCRdb has only the in-frame clones, and not every one. The table includes under 90,000 clones, approximately 83% detected once. The sample consisted of peripheral blood. The receptor set was obtained from a man at least 80 years old with acute or convalescent COVID-19.

The V and J genes are TRBV2 and TRBJ1-6; TRBD1 is a possible D gene (6 bases). Germline lookup yields CDR1 SNHLY and CDR2 FYNNEI. With 7 bases removed from V and 7 bases from J, the gap between germline ends came to 14 bases. This CDR3 comprises 14 residues. The CDR3 loop reads CASKPGHENSPLHF. The CDR3 bases are TGTGCCAGCAAACCGGGACACGAAAATTCACCCCTCCACTTT.

V is TRBV7-3 and J is TRBJ2-3; D is perhaps TRBD1 (6 bases). CDR3 length: 14 amino acids. The germline CDR1 and CDR2 sequences are SGHTA and FQGTGA. Trimming pared 5 bases from V and 3 bases from J, leaving 12 bases between. The CDR3, as DNA: TGTGCCAGCAGCCCTGACAGGACAACAGATACGCAGTATTTT. This sequence encodes CASSPDRTTDTQYF. Supplemented by reference TRBV7-3 and TRBJ2-3, the full variable domain reads GAGVSQTPSNKVTEKGKYVELRCDPISGHTALYWYRQSLGQGPEFLIYFQGTGAADDSGLPNDRFFAVRPEGSVSTLKIQRTERGDSAVYLCASSPDRTTDTQYFGPGTRLTVL.

The J gene is TRBJ1-5, the V gene TRBV25-1; 8 bases map to TRBD1. The trim removed 2 bases at V and 4 bases at J, leaving 4 bases unmatched. The germline V gene encodes CDR1 MGHDK and CDR2 SYGVNS. The CDR3 has 15 residues. CDR3 loop: CASSELTGGNQPQHF. In DNA, the CDR3 is TGTGCCAGCAGTGAACTTACAGGGGGTAATCAGCCCCAGCATTTT.

This clone was counted a single time. This chain links TRBV9 with TRBJ2-2, with 11 positions matching TRBD2. V was pared by 4 bases and J by 4 bases, with 6 bases of the junction left unmatched. The CDR3 loop spans 16 amino acids. In germline, CDR1 is SGDLS, CDR2 YYNGEE. CDR3 bases: TGTGCCAGCAGCCACGCTAGCGGGGGGAGCACCGGGGAGCTGTTTTTT. As protein: CASSHASGGSTGELFF.

The rearrangement joins TRBV2 to TRBJ2-3; 9 bases map to TRBD1. Losses at the gene ends were 8 bases for V and 3 bases for J; bases not matched to a gene: 3. CDR1 and CDR2 (germline): SNHLY, FYNNEI. The CDR3 sequence is 13 residues long. The CDR3 protein is CASDGQGTDTQYF. In DNA, the CDR3 is TGTGCCAGCGACGGACAGGGGACAGATACGCAGTATTTT.

The chain combines TRBV7-3 with TRBJ2-3; TRBD2 matches at 8 bases. After removal of 2 bases from V and 5 bases from J, the junction contained 3 bases not matched to a gene. The CDR3 length is 14 residues. Germline values: CDR1 SGHTA, CDR2 FQGTGA. Here the CDR3 DNA reads TGTGCCAGCAGCTTAGCTAGCGGGCAAGATACGCAGTATTTT. Its protein is CASSLASGQDTQYF.

This clone was counted a few times. V usage is TRBV7-7 and J usage is TRBJ2-2; 8 bases align to TRBD2. V lost 5 bases to trimming and J lost 4 bases; unmatched junction nucleotides: 6. Germline values: CDR1 SSHAT, CDR2 FNYEAQ (reference sequence). CDR3 length: 15 residues. The CDR3, as DNA: TGTGCCAGCAGCGCCCTCGGGGGGGGCACCGGGGAGCTGTTTTTT. It encodes CASSALGGGTGELFF.

This chain uses TRBV7-2 with TRBJ2-3, with 8 positions matching TRBD2. The germline gives CDR1 SGHTA, CDR2 FQGNSA. CDR3 size: 14 residues. J lost 4 bases, V lost 4 bases, and 4 bases had no gene match. The CDR3 region is CASSSGLVADTQYF. CDR3 DNA: TGTGCCAGCAGCTCGGGACTAGTGGCAGATACGCAGTATTTT.

This chain joins TRBV14 and TRBJ2-7; D possibly corresponds to TRBD1 (6 bases). This CDR3 comprises 14 residues. Trimming shortened V by 4 bases and J by 4 bases, and 14 bases separated the two germline ends. The germline gives CDR1 SGHDN, CDR2 FVKESK. This chain's CDR3 is CASSPFNTGYEQYF. The CDR3 DNA reads as TGTGCCAGCAGCCCTTTCAATACAGGGTACGAGCAGTACTTC.

This chain links TRBV27 with TRBJ2-7; tentative D call: TRBD1 (6 bases). In germline, CDR1 is MNHEY, CDR2 SMNVEV (reference sequence). V gave up 5 bases and J gave up 6 bases, with 11 bases separating them. The CDR3 length is 12 residues. This CDR3 reads CASSGNRVEQYF. As DNA, the CDR3 is TGTGCCAGCAGTGGAAACAGGGTCGAGCAGTACTTC.

V and J are TRBV24-1 and TRBJ1-4; 8 nucleotides line up with TRBD1. Trimming took 3 bases from V and 8 from J; bases not matched to a gene: 7. Looked up from germline, CDR1 is KGHDR and CDR2 is SFDVKD. CDR3 length: 15 residues. CDR3: CATSDAQGGKEKLFF. The CDR3 coding sequence is TGTGCCACCAGTGATGCACAGGGGGGGAAGGAAAAACTGTTTTTT.

The table lists this clone with a few counts. The chain links TRBV2 to TRBJ1-5; D ambiguous. Looked up from germline, CDR1 is SNHLY and CDR2 is FYNNEI. Trimming pared 7 bases from V and 7 bases from J, leaving 14 bases between. The CDR3 covers 13 residues. CDR3: CASMRRREQPQHF. The CDR3 DNA is TGTGCCAGCATGAGACGGAGGGAGCAGCCCCAGCATTTT. Supplemented by reference TRBV2 and TRBJ1-5, the full variable domain reads EPEVTQTPSHQVTQMGQEVILRCVPISNHLYFYWYRQILGQKVEFLVSFYNNEISEKSEIFDDQFSVERPDGSNFTLKIRSTKLEDSAMYFCASMRRREQPQHFGDGTRLSIL.

The rearrangement uses TRBV19 and TRBJ1-1; 8 bases are a match to TRBD1. This CDR3 has 15 residues. The germline V gene has CDR1 LNHDA and CDR2 SQIVND (reference sequence). V lost 6 bases, J lost 7 bases, and 13 bases stayed unmatched. The CDR3 bases are TGTGCCAGTAGCCTCACTCAGGGGGCGCGTGGTGAAGCTTTCTTT. Translating gives CASSLTQGARGEAFF.

The chain carries TRBV2 and TRBJ1-6, with 10 positions matching TRBD1. The CDR3 is made up of 14 amino acids. The germline V gene encodes CDR1 SNHLY and CDR2 FYNNEI. The J segment lost 10 bases and the V segment lost 3 bases, leaving 3 bases of the junction unmatched. CDR3 loop: CASSEDRGRSPLHF. The CDR3 region has the DNA TGTGCCAGCAGTGAGGACAGGGGGAGATCACCCCTCCACTTT.

V usage is TRBV27 and J usage is TRBJ2-2; 9 nucleotides agree with TRBD2. The CDR3 length is 17 residues. V gave up 5 bases and J gave up 5 bases; unmatched junction bases: 12. The germline V gene encodes CDR1 MNHEY and CDR2 SMNVEV (reference sequence). CDR3 protein: CASSPSGGRARTGELFF. DNA of the CDR3: TGTGCCAGCAGTCCCTCTGGCGGGAGGGCCAGGACCGGGGAGCTGTTTTTT.

This clone was recorded once. The V gene is TRBV15, the J gene TRBJ2-7, with D possibly matching TRBD1 (6 bases). CDR1 is LNHNV and CDR2 is YYDKDF in the germline V gene (reference sequence). This CDR3 has 15 amino acids. Trimming shortened V by 3 bases and J by 0 bases, and 12 bases separated the two germline ends. CDR3 nucleotide sequence: TGTGCCACCAGCAGGGGACAAGACGCCTCCTACGAGCAGTACTTC. This codes for CATSRGQDASYEQYF. The full variable domain, its missing parts supplied by reference TRBV15 and TRBJ2-7, is DAMVIQNPRYQVTQFGKPVTLSCSQTLNHNVMYWYQQKSSQAPKLLFHYYDKDFNNEADTPDNFQSRRPNTSFCFLDIRSPGLGDTAMYLCATSRGQDASYEQYFGPGTRLTVT.

The rearrangement uses TRBV5-1 and TRBJ1-5; TRBD1 matches 8 bases. V lost 4 bases to trimming and J lost 2 bases; unmatched junction nucleotides: 2. Germline CDR1 SGHRS, CDR2 YFSETQ. The CDR3 length is 14 residues. CDR3 region: CASSTTGGNQPQHF. The CDR3 bases are TGCGCCAGCAGCACGACAGGGGGCAATCAGCCCCAGCATTTT.

This clone was observed many times. This rearrangement joins TRBV14 to TRBJ2-2; a weak D match, TRBD2 (5 bases). The length of the CDR3 is 14 residues. Trimming removed 3 bases at V and 6 bases at J, with 11 bases between. The germline V gene encodes CDR1 SGHDN and CDR2 FVKESK. CDR3 protein: CASSHLAGSGELFF. CDR3 coding DNA: TGTGCCAGCAGCCATCTAGCTGGTTCCGGGGAGCTGTTTTTT.

The J gene is TRBJ1-4, the V gene TRBV4-2; TRBD1 might be the D (6 bases). CDR3 size: 15 residues. Trimming stripped 0 bases from V and 7 bases from J, with 12 bases between. Germline CDR1 is LGHNA and CDR2 is YNFKEQ. CDR3 in amino acids: CASSQEGGAREKLFF. The DNA of the CDR3 is TGTGCCAGCAGCCAAGAAGGGGGAGCGCGTGAAAAACTGTTTTTT.

The chain uses TRBV7-2 and TRBJ2-7, with TRBD2 matching over 12 bases. Per germline, CDR1 SGHTA and CDR2 FQGNSA. J was trimmed by 2 bases and V by 7 bases; bases with no gene match: 6. This CDR3 is 15 amino acids long. In DNA form, the CDR3 reads TGTGCCAGCAACCCCAGGACTAGCGGGACCTACGAGCAGTACTTC. Residues: CASNPRTSGTYEQYF.

This chain connects TRBV11-2 to TRBJ2-7; weak D call: TRBD2 (5 bases). Germline lookup yields CDR1 SGHAT and CDR2 FQNNGV. V lost 0 bases, J lost 9 bases, and 15 bases lay in between. CDR3 size: 14 residues. This CDR3 is CASSLDRPSGRQYF. CDR3 DNA sequence: TGTGCCAGCAGCTTAGATCGGCCATCGGGAAGGCAGTACTTC.

The chain is built from TRBV2 and TRBJ1-5; TRBD1 is a possible D gene (6 bases). CDR1 is SNHLY, CDR2 FYNNEI, per germline. The CDR3 runs 14 residues. V was pared by 6 bases and J by 5 bases, with 14 bases between. Here the CDR3 reads CASSAGQTHQPQHF. Written as DNA, the CDR3 is TGTGCCAGCAGCGCCGGACAGACGCATCAGCCCCAGCATTTT.

This rearrangement joins TRBV6-6 to TRBJ2-3, with TRBD2 as a possible D gene (5 bases). V lost 7 bases to trimming and J lost 0 bases, with 14 bases between them. This CDR3 region has 15 residues. Germline V gene data show CDR1 as MNHNY and CDR2 as SVGAGI (reference sequence). The CDR3 reads CASTPRTSSTDTQYF. Written as DNA, the CDR3 is TGTGCCAGCACCCCGCGGACTTCAAGCACAGATACGCAGTATTTT.

This clone was observed a handful of times. The genes are TRBV6-5 and TRBJ1-5; no firm D call. V lost 0 bases to trimming and J lost 7 bases, with 13 bases between them. CDR1 and CDR2 (germline): MNHEY, SVGAGI. This CDR3 contains 15 residues. The CDR3 region is CASSYSRFGQQPQHF. For the CDR3, the DNA is TGTGCCAGCAGTTACTCGAGGTTTGGCCAACAGCCCCAGCATTTT.